This T cell receptor beta chain was documented in a study of identical twins. This clonotype was found a few times. V was pared by 5 bases and J by 10 bases, with 12 bases between. The CDR3 has 11 residues. The V gene's germline CDR1 is SEHNR and CDR2 FQNEAQ (reference sequence). TCRdb called the 5' RACE reads again in MiXCR, with one record for every CDR3 protein. Of about 690,000 distinct CDR3 sequences in the sample, about 20% were seen once. This same sample was also part of a study on T cells expressing NK-cell markers.

This receptor was identified in a woman between 18 and 29 years old in good health. V and J are TRBV7-9 and TRBJ2-7; D might be TRBD1 or TRBD2, each matching 5 bases. Material: PBMCs. The chain's CDR3 is CASSPRDGQYF. The CDR3 region has the DNA TGTGCCAGCAGCCCTCGGGACGGTCAGTACTTC.